This note documents a single T cell receptor (beta chain) sequence. V shed 3 bases and J shed 2 bases, with 26 bases lying between them. The CDR3 has 19 amino acids. CDR1 is SGDLS, CDR2 YYNGEE, per germline. Here immunoSEQ multiplex PCR was the method, and the copy in TCRdb shows in-frame clones only, minus some. Found here are approximately 760,000 clones, roughly 85% of them singletons; the top ten hold more than 0.008%. The data belong to a study of shared T cell receptors in the human thymus. The data were also submitted as part of a second study, on human thymus T cells.

The chain recombines TRBV9 with TRBJ1-2; D might be TRBD1 (6 bases). Specimen: thymocytes. The source of this sequence is a girl younger than two with a congenital heart defect. The CDR3 nucleotides read TGTGCCAGCAGCGCAGGAAAGTCGACAAACCCAGGGGACAACTATGGCTACACCTTC. Its translation: CASSAGKSTNPGDNYGYTF. Variable domain in full (rest from reference TRBV9 and TRBJ1-2): DSGVTQTPKHLITATGQRVTLRCSPRSGDLSVYWYQQSLDQGLQFLIQYYNGEERAKGNILERFSAQQFPDLHSELNLSSLELGDSALYFCASSAGKSTNPGDNYGYTFGSGTRLTVV.